This passage covers 14 T cell receptor beta chains from one sample sequenced in a study of control samples from healthy donors and cancer patients. Some clones are missing from TCRdb's copy, which holds only in-frame ones; the method was immunoSEQ multiplex PCR. The sample includes fewer than 90,000 clones, 70% to 90% of them seen just once. The sample was PBMCs. The source is a woman aged 55-70 years with head and neck cancer.

This clone is a singleton in its sample. The V call is TRBV5-1, the J call TRBJ2-3; unclear D gene. The germline gives CDR1 SGHRS, CDR2 YFSETQ. This CDR3 has 17 amino acids. V was cut by 3 bases and J by 0 bases, with 17 bases left in between. The CDR3 loop reads CASSSTRRSTSTDTQYF. The CDR3 DNA reads TGCGCCAGCAGCTCAACTCGACGGTCTACTAGCACAGATACGCAGTATTTT.

This clone turned up a few times. This chain joins TRBV30 and TRBJ1-1; 10 nucleotides line up with TRBD1. J was trimmed by 11 bases and V by 4 bases; bases with no gene match: 13. CDR1 is GTSNPN and CDR2 is SVGIG in the germline V gene (reference sequence). There are 14 residues in the CDR3. CDR3 region: CAWISPGQGRAAFF. CDR3 nucleotide sequence: TGTGCCTGGATCTCACCGGGACAGGGGAGGGCGGCTTTCTTT.

This chain uses TRBV5-6 with TRBJ1-1; 7 nucleotides align to TRBD1. CDR1 SGHDT and CDR2 YYEEEE come from the germline V gene. The length of the CDR3 is 14 residues. The V segment lost 4 bases and the J segment 1 base; nucleotides outside the gene matches: 4. The CDR3 loop is CASSLWTGNTEAFF. CDR3 DNA sequence: TGTGCCAGCAGCCTGTGGACAGGGAACACTGAAGCTTTCTTT.

The chain recombines TRBV6-5 with TRBJ1-2, with D possibly being TRBD1 (6 bases). Trimming stripped 2 bases from V and 2 bases from J, with 9 bases between. From germline, CDR1 is MNHEY and CDR2 SVGAGI. This CDR3 is 14 amino acids long. This chain's CDR3 is CASSYDDRNYGYTF. In nucleotides, the CDR3 is TGTGCCAGCAGTTACGACGACAGGAACTATGGCTACACCTTC.

The chain recombines TRBV19 with TRBJ2-1, with TRBD1 identical over 7 bases. CDR3 size: 15 residues. Losses at the gene ends were 7 bases for V and 0 bases for J; bases not matched to a gene: 6. The germline gives CDR1 LNHDA, CDR2 SQIVND (reference sequence). The CDR3 here is CASIQTGSSYNEQFF. CDR3 bases: TGTGCCAGTATTCAGACAGGGAGCTCCTACAATGAGCAGTTCTTC.

This chain links TRBV6-7 with TRBJ2-1; TRBD2 aligns across 10 bases. TRBV6-7 is placed among ORFs of uncertain function. Losses at the gene ends were 4 bases for V and 5 bases for J; bases not matched to a gene: 8. There are 16 residues in the CDR3. The CDR3 DNA reads as TGTGCCAGCAGTTTCCAGGGACTAGCGAGACACAATGAGCAGTTCTTC. Its protein is CASSFQGLARHNEQFF.

This chain uses TRBV6-4 with TRBJ1-3, with TRBD1 matching over 8 bases. Germline V gene lookup returns CDR1 MRHNA and CDR2 SNTAGT. Unmatched junction bases numbered 14, after V lost 4 bases and J lost 3 bases. The CDR3 contains 18 residues. This chain's CDR3 is CASSVPQGAHRFGNTIYF. The DNA for the CDR3 is TGTGCCAGCAGTGTACCTCAGGGGGCGCATAGGTTTGGAAACACCATATATTTT.

The chain recombines TRBV6-6 with TRBJ2-7, with 7 bases matching TRBD2. The germline V gene has CDR1 MNHNY and CDR2 SVGAGI (reference sequence). This CDR3 is 15 amino acids long. V lost 6 bases and J lost 3; bases outside the gene matches: 11. The CDR3 reads CASRRTGTNSYEQYF. The CDR3 DNA is TGTGCCAGCAGGAGAACCGGGACTAATAGCTACGAGCAGTACTTC.

The chain couples TRBV6-5 to TRBJ2-5; maybe TRBD1 (6 bases). Germline V gene data show CDR1 as MNHEY and CDR2 as SVGAGI. CDR3 length: 14 amino acids. V was trimmed by 6 bases and J by 2 bases, leaving 13 bases between them. CDR3 DNA: TGTGCCAGCAGGTGGGGAACAGGGCAAGAGACCCAGTACTTC. Translation gives CASRWGTGQETQYF.

V usage is TRBV5-6 and J usage is TRBJ2-7; 10 bases fit TRBD2. The V gene end was trimmed by 4 bases and the J gene end by 7 bases; junction bases not matched to a gene: 11. Germline CDR1 SGHDT, CDR2 YYEEEE. The length of the CDR3 is 15 residues. In DNA form, the CDR3 reads TGTGCCAGCAGCCCACGGACTAGCGGTGCCTGGGAGCAGTACTTC. Its translation is CASSPRTSGAWEQYF. Complete variable domain (other parts from reference TRBV5-6 and TRBJ2-7): DAGVTQSPTHLIKTRGQQVTLRCSPKSGHDTVSWYQQALGQGPQFIFQYYEEEERQRGNFPDRFSGHQFPNYSSELNVNALLLGDSALYLCASSPRTSGAWEQYFGPGTRLTVT.

The chain links TRBV5-4 to TRBJ1-6; 10 nucleotides match TRBD1. V was pared by 4 bases and J by 9 bases, with 7 bases of the junction left unmatched. The CDR3 contains 15 residues. Germline V CDR1 and CDR2: SGHNT, YYREEE (reference sequence). CDR3 coding DNA: TGTGCCAGCAGCCAGCCGGACAGGGGGGGTTCACCCCTCCACTTT. Its translation is CASSQPDRGGSPLHF.

In DNA, the CDR3 is TGTGCCAGCAGCTTGGACCAGGGCTATGGCTACACCTTC. Translation: CASSLDQGYGYTF. The chain employs TRBV5-4 and TRBJ1-2, with TRBD1 as a possible D gene (5 bases). Trimming pared 0 bases from V and 4 bases from J, leaving 7 bases between. The CDR3 is 13 residues long. The V gene's germline CDR1 is SGHNT and CDR2 YYREEE (reference sequence).

The chain combines TRBV21-1 with TRBJ1-1. TRBV21-1 represents a pseudogene. The length of the CDR3 is 15 residues. The DNA for the CDR3 is TGTGCCAGCAGCAGGGGAAGGGTTTTGGGCACTGAAGCTTTCTTT. This codes for CASSRGRVLGTEAFF.

The V gene is TRBV7-9, the J gene TRBJ2-3; D uncertain. Germline-derived CDR1 and CDR2 are SEHNR and FQNEAQ (reference sequence). The V end was cut by 2 bases, the J end by 0 bases, with 6 bases between. This CDR3 has 14 amino acids. The CDR3 is CASSLPASTDTQYF. In DNA form, the CDR3 reads TGTGCCAGCAGCTTACCGGCAAGCACAGATACGCAGTATTTT.